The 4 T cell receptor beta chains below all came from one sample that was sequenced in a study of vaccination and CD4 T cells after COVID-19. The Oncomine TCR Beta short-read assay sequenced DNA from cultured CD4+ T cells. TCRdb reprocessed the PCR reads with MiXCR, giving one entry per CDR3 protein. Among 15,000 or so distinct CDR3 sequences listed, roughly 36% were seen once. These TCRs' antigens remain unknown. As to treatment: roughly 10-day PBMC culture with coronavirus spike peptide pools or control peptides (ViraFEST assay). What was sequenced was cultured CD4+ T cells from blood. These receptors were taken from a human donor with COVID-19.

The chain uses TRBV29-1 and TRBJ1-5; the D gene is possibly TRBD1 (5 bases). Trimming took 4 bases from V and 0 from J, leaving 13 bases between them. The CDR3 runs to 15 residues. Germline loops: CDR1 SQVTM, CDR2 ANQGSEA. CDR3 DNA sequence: TGCAGCGTTGCTGGGGGTGGGGGTAGCAATCAGCCCCAGCATTTT. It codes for CSVAGGGGSNQPQHF.

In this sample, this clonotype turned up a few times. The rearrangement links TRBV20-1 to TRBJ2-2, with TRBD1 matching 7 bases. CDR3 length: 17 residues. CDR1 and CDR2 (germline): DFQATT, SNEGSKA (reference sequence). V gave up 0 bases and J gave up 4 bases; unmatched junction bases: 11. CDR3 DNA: TGCAGTGCTAGAGATCGCTGGCGACAGGGTATCACCGGGGAGCTGTTTTTT. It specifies CSARDRWRQGITGELFF.

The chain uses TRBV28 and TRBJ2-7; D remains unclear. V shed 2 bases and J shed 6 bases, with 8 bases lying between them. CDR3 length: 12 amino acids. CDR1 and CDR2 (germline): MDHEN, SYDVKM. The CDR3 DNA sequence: TGTGCCAGCAGTTTAGCCAAGCTCGAGCAGTACTTC. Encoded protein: CASSLAKLEQYF.

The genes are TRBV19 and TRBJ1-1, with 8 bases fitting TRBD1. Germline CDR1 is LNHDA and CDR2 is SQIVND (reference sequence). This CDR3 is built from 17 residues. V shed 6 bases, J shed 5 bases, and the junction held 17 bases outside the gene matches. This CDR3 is CASSDGGTTGGETEAFF. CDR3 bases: TGTGCCAGTAGCGACGGAGGGACTACAGGGGGAGAAACTGAAGCTTTCTTT. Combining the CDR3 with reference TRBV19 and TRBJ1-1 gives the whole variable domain DGGITQSPKYLFRKEGQNVTLSCEQNLNHDAMYWYRQDPGQGLRLIYYSQIVNDFQKGDIAEGYSVSREKKESFPLTVTSAQKNPTAFYLCASSDGGTTGGETEAFFGQGTRLTVV.